This TCR beta chain was recorded in a study of naive and memory T cell subsets. TCR cDNA received a 3' ligated oligonucleotide that carried a UMI. The CDR3 spans 14 residues. The V segment lost 4 bases and the J segment 6 bases; nucleotides outside the gene matches: 6. Per germline, CDR1 SGDLS and CDR2 YYNGEE. Ligated cDNA underwent four rounds of PCR with nested alpha and beta constant region primers and SP2. TCRdb re-called the 5' RACE reads with MiXCR, one entry per CDR3 protein. The table records roughly 60,000 distinct CDR3 sequences, about 7% of them present only once. This clonotype was counted ten times or more.

The chain carries TRBV9 and TRBJ2-7, with 11 bases identical to TRBD1. This clonotype was sampled from a male donor in good health. CDR3 sequence reads: CASSRRTGGGEQYF. DNA for the CDR3: TGTGCCAGCAGCCGACGGACAGGGGGCGGCGAGCAGTACTTC.